A selection of T cell receptor beta chains follows, all from one sample in a study of blood T cell repertoires in COVID-19. Data came from immunoSEQ multiplex PCR; TCRdb stores just in-frame clones and leaves some out. Here the sample spans fewer than 300,000 clones, roughly 84% being singletons. The sample comprised peripheral blood. These receptors originate from a woman aged 18-29 years with acute or convalescent COVID-19. The CDR3 runs from the conserved cysteine through the conserved F or W. D genes are given only for firm matches. Clone size, where shown, is once, few, many, or a class for clones that have expanded.

clone_size: NA; j_call: TRBJ2-7; d_call: TRBD1; v_call: TRBV19; cdr3_aa: CASSIRDRGYEQYF; cdr3_nt: TGTGCCAGTAGTATCCGGGACAGGGGCTACGAGCAGTACTTC
clone_size: NA; j_call: TRBJ2-7; d_call: TRBD1; v_call: TRBV25-1; cdr3_aa: CASSEQGAFAEQYF; cdr3_nt: TGTGCCAGCAGTGAACAGGGGGCGTTTGCCGAGCAGTACTTC
clone_size: NA; j_call: TRBJ1-5; d_call: NA; v_call: TRBV10-3; cdr3_aa: CAISEFPGLDQPQHF; cdr3_nt: TGTGCCATCAGTGAGTTCCCAGGGTTGGATCAGCCCCAGCATTTT
clone_size: NA; j_call: TRBJ2-5; d_call: NA; v_call: TRBV5-1; cdr3_aa: CASSLGTGIQETQYF; cdr3_nt: TGCGCCAGCAGCTTGGGAACGGGGATCCAAGAGACCCAGTACTTC
clone_size: NA; j_call: TRBJ2-1; d_call: NA; v_call: TRBV15; cdr3_aa: CATAPSSYNEQFF; cdr3_nt: TGTGCCACCGCCCCCAGCTCCTACAATGAGCAGTTCTTC
clone_size: NA; j_call: TRBJ2-5; d_call: TRBD2; v_call: TRBV13; cdr3_aa: CASSLVGGETQYF; cdr3_nt: TGTGCCAGCAGCTTAGTGGGGGGGGAGACCCAGTACTTC
clone_size: NA; j_call: TRBJ2-5; d_call: TRBD1; v_call: TRBV5-1; cdr3_aa: CASTFRGRALGETQYF; cdr3_nt: TGCGCCAGCACCTTTAGGGGGCGGGCCCTGGGGGAGACCCAGTACTTC
clone_size: NA; j_call: TRBJ2-7; d_call: NA; v_call: TRBV27; cdr3_aa: CASSWQGGDEQYF; cdr3_nt: TGTGCCAGCAGTTGGCAGGGTGGGGACGAGCAGTACTTC
clone_size: NA; j_call: TRBJ2-7; d_call: TRBD1; v_call: TRBV6-5; cdr3_aa: CASSSQDRAISYEQYF; cdr3_nt: TGTGCCAGCAGTTCTCAAGACAGGGCGATCTCCTACGAGCAGTACTTC
clone_size: NA; j_call: TRBJ2-5; d_call: TRBD2; v_call: TRBV7-8; cdr3_aa: CAIPTSGLQETQYF; cdr3_nt: TGTGCCATCCCGACTAGCGGGCTACAAGAGACCCAGTACTTC
clone_size: NA; j_call: TRBJ2-7; d_call: NA; v_call: TRBV7-9; cdr3_aa: CASSLETSPYEQYF; cdr3_nt: TGTGCCAGCAGCTTAGAGACATCCCCCTACGAGCAGTACTTC
clone_size: few; j_call: TRBJ1-3; d_call: TRBD1; v_call: TRBV4-1; cdr3_aa: CASSQDGVRDRASGNTIYF; cdr3_nt: TGCGCCAGCAGCCAAGACGGGGTTAGGGACAGGGCCTCTGGAAACACCATATATTTT
clone_size: NA; j_call: TRBJ2-7; d_call: NA; v_call: TRBV6-6; cdr3_aa: CASSLTGVVYEQYF; cdr3_nt: TGTGCCAGCAGCCTCACGGGAGTCGTCTACGAGCAGTACTTC
clone_size: NA; j_call: TRBJ1-2; d_call: NA; v_call: TRBV30; cdr3_aa: CAWSREIYYGYTF; cdr3_nt: TGTGCCTGGAGTCGCGAGATTTACTATGGCTACACCTTC
clone_size: NA; j_call: TRBJ2-1; d_call: NA; v_call: TRBV18; cdr3_aa: CASSPLIAQGRGFDEQFF; cdr3_nt: TGTGCCAGCTCACCACTGATCGCACAGGGTCGTGGATTCGATGAGCAGTTCTTC
clone_size: NA; j_call: TRBJ2-1; d_call: TRBD1; v_call: TRBV9; cdr3_aa: CASGDRGYEQFF; cdr3_nt: TGTGCCAGCGGTGACAGGGGGTATGAGCAGTTCTTC
clone_size: NA; j_call: TRBJ2-7; d_call: TRBD2; v_call: TRBV5-1; cdr3_aa: CASSLVSGRERYEQYF; cdr3_nt: TGCGCCAGCAGCTTGGTTAGTGGGCGGGAGAGGTACGAGCAGTACTTC
clone_size: NA; j_call: TRBJ2-5; d_call: NA; v_call: TRBV5-6; cdr3_aa: CASSLGGGETQYF; cdr3_nt: TGTGCCAGCAGCTTGGGAGGCGGCGAGACCCAGTACTTC
clone_size: NA; j_call: TRBJ1-1; d_call: NA; v_call: TRBV5-6; cdr3_aa: CASSEKYRVSEAFF; cdr3_nt: TGTGCCAGCAGCGAAAAATACAGGGTATCTGAAGCTTTCTTT
clone_size: NA; j_call: TRBJ2-1; d_call: NA; v_call: TRBV27; cdr3_aa: CASLGGVHNEQFF; cdr3_nt: TGTGCCAGTCTGGGGGGAGTCCACAATGAGCAGTTCTTC
clone_size: NA; j_call: TRBJ1-5; d_call: TRBD1; v_call: TRBV3-1/TRBV3-2; cdr3_aa: CASSPGTGSIFNQPQHF; cdr3_nt: TGTGCCAGCAGCCCCGGGACAGGGTCAATTTTCAATCAGCCCCAGCATTTT
clone_size: NA; j_call: TRBJ2-1; d_call: TRBD2; v_call: TRBV11-2; cdr3_aa: CASSPLRESGNEQFF; cdr3_nt: TGTGCCAGCAGTCCACTGCGGGAGTCGGGCAATGAGCAGTTCTTC
clone_size: NA; j_call: TRBJ2-1; d_call: NA; v_call: TRBV5-6; cdr3_aa: CASSLNNEQFF; cdr3_nt: TGTGCCAGCAGCCTAAACAATGAGCAGTTCTTC
clone_size: NA; j_call: TRBJ2-1; d_call: NA; v_call: TRBV7-9; cdr3_aa: CASSLAPQGGNEQFF; cdr3_nt: TGTGCCAGCAGCTTAGCGCCCCAAGGGGGCAATGAGCAGTTCTTC
clone_size: NA; j_call: TRBJ1-2; d_call: NA; v_call: TRBV29-1; cdr3_aa: CSVVSLNGDGYTF; cdr3_nt: TGCAGCGTTGTTAGCCTAAACGGGGATGGCTACACCTTC
clone_size: NA; j_call: TRBJ2-5; d_call: TRBD2; v_call: TRBV30; cdr3_aa: CAWSVLAGVWETQYF; cdr3_nt: TGTGCCTGGAGTGTTTTAGCGGGAGTTTGGGAGACCCAGTACTTC
clone_size: NA; j_call: TRBJ1-6; d_call: TRBD1; v_call: TRBV7-9; cdr3_aa: CASSWALDRGHSPLHF; cdr3_nt: TGTGCCAGCAGCTGGGCGCTCGACAGGGGACATTCACCCCTCCACTTT
clone_size: NA; j_call: TRBJ2-1; d_call: TRBD1; v_call: TRBV19; cdr3_aa: CASSIGDRVYNEQFF; cdr3_nt: TGTGCCAGTAGTATCGGGGACAGGGTCTATAATGAGCAGTTCTTC
clone_size: NA; j_call: TRBJ1-1; d_call: NA; v_call: TRBV5-5; cdr3_aa: CASSLTGNEAFF; cdr3_nt: TGTGCCAGCAGCTTGACAGGGAATGAAGCTTTCTTT
clone_size: NA; j_call: TRBJ1-2; d_call: NA; v_call: TRBV6-2/TRBV6-3; cdr3_aa: CASSPPRTEANYGYTF; cdr3_nt: TGTGCCAGCAGCCCACCTCGGACAGAAGCTAACTATGGCTACACCTTC
clone_size: NA; j_call: TRBJ2-1; d_call: NA; v_call: TRBV27; cdr3_aa: CASSPRGGSYNEQFF; cdr3_nt: TGTGCCAGCAGTCCAAGGGGCGGCTCCTACAATGAGCAGTTCTTC
clone_size: NA; j_call: TRBJ2-2; d_call: TRBD2; v_call: TRBV7-6; cdr3_aa: CASSPRLAGTNTGELFF; cdr3_nt: TGTGCCAGCAGCCCGCGACTAGCGGGCACGAACACCGGGGAGCTGTTTTTT
clone_size: NA; j_call: TRBJ2-2; d_call: NA; v_call: TRBV5-5; cdr3_aa: CASSSRGAGTGELFF; cdr3_nt: TGTGCCAGCAGCTCCCGCGGGGCAGGGACCGGGGAGCTGTTTTTT
clone_size: NA; j_call: TRBJ2-5; d_call: NA; v_call: TRBV7-2; cdr3_aa: CASSLVQQQETQYF; cdr3_nt: TGTGCCAGCAGCTTAGTTCAACAGCAAGAGACCCAGTACTTC
clone_size: NA; j_call: TRBJ2-7; d_call: NA; v_call: TRBV5-1; cdr3_aa: CASSLVDFPYEQYF; cdr3_nt: TGCGCCAGCAGCTTAGTGGACTTCCCCTACGAGCAGTACTTC
clone_size: few; j_call: TRBJ2-7; d_call: NA; v_call: TRBV14; cdr3_aa: CASSQYPQAEQYF; cdr3_nt: TGTGCCAGCAGCCAGTACCCTCAGGCCGAGCAGTACTTC
clone_size: once; j_call: TRBJ1-1; d_call: NA; v_call: TRBV18; cdr3_aa: CASSPPEAWNTEAFF; cdr3_nt: TGTGCCAGCTCACCACCAGAAGCATGGAACACTGAAGCTTTCTTT
clone_size: NA; j_call: TRBJ2-1; d_call: TRBD2; v_call: TRBV14; cdr3_aa: CASSQVKREKPYNEQFF; cdr3_nt: TGTGCCAGCAGCCAAGTAAAGCGGGAGAAGCCCTACAATGAGCAGTTCTTC
clone_size: NA; j_call: TRBJ1-6; d_call: TRBD1; v_call: TRBV5-1; cdr3_aa: CASSLGQGDNSPLHF; cdr3_nt: TGCGCCAGCAGCCTCGGACAGGGGGATAATTCACCCCTCCACTTT
clone_size: NA; j_call: TRBJ2-7; d_call: TRBD2; v_call: TRBV27; cdr3_aa: CASSNRLAGYYEQYF; cdr3_nt: TGTGCCAGCAGTAATCGACTAGCGGGATACTACGAGCAGTACTTC
clone_size: once; j_call: TRBJ2-2; d_call: TRBD2; v_call: TRBV7-2; cdr3_aa: CASSLAVAGGPGELFF; cdr3_nt: TGTGCCAGCAGCTTAGCGGTAGCGGGAGGCCCCGGGGAGCTGTTTTTT
clone_size: NA; j_call: TRBJ1-3; d_call: NA; v_call: TRBV27; cdr3_aa: CASSWSSSGNTIYF; cdr3_nt: TGTGCCAGCAGTTGGTCGAGCTCTGGAAACACCATATATTTT
clone_size: NA; j_call: TRBJ2-7; d_call: NA; v_call: TRBV7-9; cdr3_aa: CASSSLTYEQYF; cdr3_nt: TGTGCCAGCAGCTCCCTTACCTACGAGCAGTACTTC
clone_size: NA; j_call: TRBJ1-1; d_call: NA; v_call: TRBV9; cdr3_aa: CASSFGLNTEAFF; cdr3_nt: TGTGCCAGCAGTTTCGGTCTCAACACTGAAGCTTTCTTT
clone_size: NA; j_call: TRBJ1-4; d_call: NA; v_call: TRBV7-8; cdr3_aa: CASSLYQGTNEKLFF; cdr3_nt: TGTGCCAGCAGCTTATATCAGGGTACTAATGAAAAACTGTTTTTT
clone_size: NA; j_call: TRBJ1-6; d_call: TRBD1; v_call: TRBV11-2; cdr3_aa: CASSPGQLNSPLHF; cdr3_nt: TGTGCCAGCAGCCCGGGACAGCTAAATTCACCCCTCCACTTT
clone_size: NA; j_call: TRBJ2-7; d_call: TRBD1; v_call: TRBV5-1; cdr3_aa: CASSLDGQGPYEQYF; cdr3_nt: TGCGCCAGCAGCTTGGACGGACAGGGTCCCTACGAGCAGTACTTC
clone_size: NA; j_call: TRBJ2-1; d_call: TRBD1; v_call: TRBV6-5; cdr3_aa: CASSYSAGGLEQFF; cdr3_nt: TGTGCCAGCAGTTACTCGGCAGGGGGCCTTGAGCAGTTCTTC
clone_size: NA; j_call: TRBJ2-1; d_call: NA; v_call: TRBV5-1; cdr3_aa: CASSLTAGIADEQFF; cdr3_nt: TGCGCCAGCAGCTTGACGGCGGGCATTGCGGATGAGCAGTTCTTC
clone_size: NA; j_call: TRBJ2-7; d_call: NA; v_call: TRBV2; cdr3_aa: CASSEAGDFAYEQYF; cdr3_nt: TGTGCCAGCAGTGAAGCCGGGGACTTCGCCTACGAGCAGTACTTC
clone_size: NA; j_call: TRBJ1-2; d_call: TRBD1; v_call: TRBV30; cdr3_aa: CAWDRVDYGYTF; cdr3_nt: TGTGCCTGGGACAGGGTCGACTATGGCTACACCTTC
clone_size: NA; j_call: TRBJ2-2; d_call: NA; v_call: TRBV6-2/TRBV6-3; cdr3_aa: CASSYGPLGNTGELFF; cdr3_nt: TGTGCCAGCAGTTACGGGCCGTTGGGCAACACCGGGGAGCTGTTTTTT
clone_size: NA; j_call: TRBJ1-1; d_call: NA; v_call: TRBV6-1; cdr3_aa: CASSEQGWYTEAFF; cdr3_nt: TGTGCCAGCAGTGAACAGGGCTGGTACACTGAAGCTTTCTTT
clone_size: NA; j_call: TRBJ1-5; d_call: TRBD1; v_call: TRBV7-9; cdr3_aa: CASSLGGTGASQPQHF; cdr3_nt: TGTGCCAGCAGCTTAGGGGGGACAGGGGCTAGTCAGCCCCAGCATTTT
clone_size: NA; j_call: TRBJ2-1; d_call: TRBD2; v_call: TRBV20-1; cdr3_aa: CSASGLAGWNEQFF; cdr3_nt: TGCAGTGCTAGTGGGCTAGCGGGATGGAATGAGCAGTTCTTC
clone_size: NA; j_call: TRBJ1-1; d_call: NA; v_call: TRBV28; cdr3_aa: CASEGGWNTEAFF; cdr3_nt: TGTGCCAGCGAGGGGGGGTGGAACACTGAAGCTTTCTTT
clone_size: NA; j_call: TRBJ2-5; d_call: NA; v_call: TRBV11-2; cdr3_aa: CASSLRLTGVETQYF; cdr3_nt: TGTGCCAGCAGCTTGAGGTTAACGGGAGTGGAGACCCAGTACTTC
clone_size: NA; j_call: TRBJ2-7; d_call: NA; v_call: TRBV4-3; cdr3_aa: CASSHRVGLEYPEQYF; cdr3_nt: TGCGCCAGCAGCCACCGGGTGGGGCTAGAGTATCCCGAGCAGTACTTC